This TCR beta chain came from a study of T cell repertoires in cytomegalovirus infection. This CDR3 region has 17 residues. Per the germline V gene, CDR1 is SGHAT and CDR2 is FQNNGV. The ends lost 3 bases at V and 4 bases at J; junction bases unmatched: 10. Remarks on this clonotype: The antigen is not known.

TCRdb called the reads again in MiXCR, with one record for every CDR3 protein. The top ten hold just under 75% of the sample, which has 90,000 to 120,000 distinct CDR3 sequences, roughly 39% seen once. Sequencing used CD8+ T cells from cultured PBMCs, obtained from culture after CMV antigen stimulation. The rearrangement joins TRBV11-2 to TRBJ2-3; 10 bases line up with TRBD2. This clonotype originated in a human donor in good health (CMV status not recorded). Some clones in this sample may be carry-over from other donors' samples. CDR3 bases: TGTGCCAGCAGCTTTGGGCCGGGACTAGCGTTAGCAGATACGCAGTATTTT. Encoded protein: CASSFGPGLALADTQYF.